This section outlines one T cell receptor (beta chain) sequence together with its context. Germline CDR1 reads SGHNT; CDR2 reads YYREEE (reference sequence). There are 16 residues in the CDR3. Trimming cost V 4 bases and J 5 bases, with 18 bases left between them. The data originate from a study of OX40 agonist ivuxolimab in advanced cancers. At the level of the study: Mean age roughly 65 years, range 23 to 79; 82.7% male.

The protocol was immunoSEQ multiplex PCR, while the TCRdb copy is restricted to in-frame clones and leaves out a portion. The sample has about 55,000 clones; about 88% are singletons. The chain combines TRBV5-4 with TRBJ2-2; D perhaps matches TRBD2 (5 bases). Sample: CD4+ or CD8+ T cells sorted from blood, taken in a trial of the OX40 agonist ivuxolimab. This sequence was found in an adult with an advanced solid tumor such as melanoma, head and neck, liver or kidney cancer. The CDR3 is CASSADLASSTGELFF. The CDR3 region has the DNA TGTGCCAGCAGCGCGGACCTAGCATCTAGTACCGGGGAGCTGTTTTTT.